What follows is one T cell receptor (beta chain) and its context. What it binds is not known. The CDR3 loop spans 15 amino acids. In germline, CDR1 is SGHTA, CDR2 FQGNSA. V lost 5 bases and J 6 bases, leaving 20 bases between the germline ends. Produced via immunoSEQ multiplex PCR; TCRdb's table is partial and in-frame only. This sample has some 91,000 clones, with about nine tenths found just once. The data belong to a study of T cell responses to AZD1222 COVID-19 vaccine. Overall study findings and caveats: The study found Spike-specific TCR breadth and depth rose after two AZD1222 doses. Seropositive status at baseline applied to only 5 to 7 AZD1222 recipients. Regions 160-218 and 743-854 held dominance among vaccine-associated CD4 TCRs, which spanned spike.

Material: peripheral blood, obtained on day 0 of AZD1222 vaccination. This TCR derives from an adult in good health. V gene TRBV7-2 combines with J gene TRBJ2-7, with D possibly being TRBD2 (7 bases). CDR3 region: CASSLMWGGLSEQYF. The DNA of the CDR3 is TGTGCCAGCAGCCTGATGTGGGGGGGCCTCTCCGAGCAGTACTTC.